The rows below give T cell receptor beta chains drawn from one sample of a study of cytomegalovirus exposure and HLA in healthy donors. TCRdb's copy holds only in-frame clones and misses some; the assay was immunoSEQ multiplex PCR. This sample carries 150,000 to 250,000 clones, around 83% of them seen once, and the ten largest clones take 13%. The sequenced sample was PBMCs. Source of these receptors: a woman aged 25 to 45 in good health and CMV-seropositive. Each CDR3 is given with its conserved first and last residue. A D gene is named only where the DNA matches it firmly. The size of a clone is reported for some rows only, either as once, few or many, or as a class for expanded clones.

D gene,V gene,J gene,clone size,CDR3 protein,CDR3 DNA
NA,TRBV27,TRBJ1-5,NA,CASSSGRRWPQHF,TGTGCCAGCAGTTCAGGGCGGCGGTGGCCCCAGCATTTT
TRBD2,TRBV27,TRBJ2-1,NA,CASSPGTSGRAGNEQFF,TGTGCCAGCAGTCCAGGGACTAGCGGGAGGGCCGGGAATGAGCAGTTCTTC
NA,TRBV19,TRBJ1-5,NA,CASSQARVAIGQPQHF,TGTGCCAGTAGCCAGGCCCGTGTGGCAATTGGTCAGCCCCAGCATTTT
TRBD2,TRBV10-3,TRBJ2-1,NA,CAISPGLAGDEQFF,TGTGCCATCAGTCCGGGACTAGCCGGTGATGAGCAGTTCTTC
TRBD2,TRBV27,TRBJ2-1,NA,CASSTLAGADNEQFF,TGTGCCAGCAGTACGTTAGCGGGAGCGGACAATGAGCAGTTCTTC
NA,TRBV30,TRBJ2-1,NA,CAWSGAERAKQFF,TGTGCCTGGAGTGGAGCTGAGCGGGCCAAGCAGTTCTTC
NA,TRBV10-1,TRBJ2-4,NA,CASGTLASQKHIQYF,TGCGCCAGCGGAACTCTCGCTAGCCAAAAACACATTCAGTACTTC
NA,TRBV6-5,TRBJ1-1,NA,CASSYSPGDTEAFF,TGTGCCAGCAGTTACTCCCCAGGGGACACTGAAGCTTTCTTT
NA,TRBV5-1,TRBJ2-5,few,CASSEEYQETQYF,TGCGCCAGCAGCGAGGAGTACCAAGAGACCCAGTACTTC
NA,TRBV2,TRBJ2-7,NA,CASTGVVHYEQYF,TGTGCCAGCACGGGAGTCGTCCATTACGAGCAGTACTTC
NA,TRBV5-1,TRBJ2-7,NA,CASSLVFGAEQYF,TGCGCCAGCAGCTTGGTTTTTGGGGCCGAGCAGTACTTC
TRBD2,TRBV7-9,TRBJ2-3,NA,CASSLGGTSRF,TGTGCCAGCAGCTTAGGTGGGACTAGCAGGTTT
NA,TRBV4-2,TRBJ2-3,few,CASSQERGSLADTQYF,TGTGCCAGCAGCCAAGAGCGAGGGAGCCTCGCCGATACGCAGTATTTT
NA,TRBV6-1,TRBJ1-5,NA,CASSEFSASTVRPQHF,TGTGCCAGCAGTGAATTTTCAGCTTCGACAGTGCGGCCCCAGCATTTT
NA,TRBV4-1,TRBJ2-7,NA,CASSREEVAGSSYEQYF,TGCGCCAGCAGCCGAGAAGAAGTGGCAGGGTCCTCCTACGAGCAGTACTTC
NA,TRBV7-8,TRBJ2-7,NA,CATRGAIENEQYF,TGTGCCACCCGGGGGGCTATCGAGAACGAGCAGTACTTC
NA,TRBV29-1,TRBJ2-1,NA,CSVEGLAAHEQFF,TGCAGCGTTGAAGGATTAGCGGCCCATGAGCAGTTCTTC
NA,TRBV7-2,TRBJ1-1,many,CASSLFPRGMNTEAFF,TGTGCCAGCAGCCTCTTCCCTAGAGGGATGAACACTGAAGCTTTCTTT
TRBD2,TRBV25-1,TRBJ2-3,NA,CASSTHLAGVSTDTQYF,TGTGCCAGCAGTACCCATTTAGCGGGAGTAAGCACAGATACGCAGTATTTT
NA,TRBV25-1,TRBJ2-7,few,CASSESSYEQYF,TGTGCCAGCAGTGAGAGCTCCTACGAGCAGTACTTC
NA,TRBV6-1,TRBJ1-5,NA,CASSWPTSNQPQHF,TGTGCCAGCAGCTGGCCGACAAGCAATCAGCCCCAGCATTTT
NA,TRBV5-6,TRBJ2-3,NA,CASSLGTDRGSDTQYF,TGTGCCAGCAGCTTGGGAACGGACAGAGGGTCAGATACGCAGTATTTT
NA,TRBV19,TRBJ1-5,NA,CASSTSRGGSGAQPQHF,TGTGCCAGTAGTACCTCAAGGGGGGGGAGCGGGGCTCAGCCCCAGCATTTT
TRBD2,TRBV7-9,TRBJ2-1,once,CASRTTGLAGNNEQFF,TGTGCCAGCAGAACAACGGGACTAGCGGGAAACAATGAGCAGTTCTTC
NA,TRBV6-1,TRBJ1-4,NA,CASSEARGRPSTNEKLFF,TGTGCCAGCAGTGAAGCAAGGGGCAGGCCGTCAACTAATGAAAAACTGTTTTTT
TRBD2,TRBV28,TRBJ2-3,NA,CASTRLAVSTDTQYF,TGTGCCAGCACTCGACTAGCGGTTAGCACAGATACGCAGTATTTT
TRBD1,TRBV29-1,TRBJ1-2,NA,CSVESTRGTDGYTF,TGCAGCGTTGAATCAACCAGGGGGACTGATGGCTACACCTTC
NA,TRBV6-1,TRBJ2-2,NA,CASRDTGELFF,TGTGCCAGCCGCGACACCGGGGAGCTGTTTTTT
TRBD1,TRBV5-6,TRBJ1-1,once,CASSLGTATEAFF,TGTGCCAGCAGCCTCGGGACAGCCACTGAAGCTTTCTTT
TRBD2,TRBV4-2,TRBJ2-5,NA,CASAGGETQYF,TGTGCCAGCGCGGGGGGGGAGACCCAGTACTTC
NA,TRBV5-1,TRBJ2-3,once,CASSLGSGSTDTQYF,TGCGCCAGCAGCTTGGGTTCCGGGAGCACAGATACGCAGTATTTT
NA,TRBV6-5,TRBJ1-3,NA,CASRLNSGNTIYF,TGTGCCAGCAGATTAAATTCGGGAAACACCATATATTTT
TRBD1,TRBV5-1,TRBJ1-5,NA,CASSLEPRDRSNQPQHF,TGCGCCAGCAGCTTGGAACCTCGGGACAGGAGCAATCAGCCCCAGCATTTT
TRBD1,TRBV6-5,TRBJ1-2,NA,CASREPGQGPFGYTF,TGTGCCAGCAGAGAACCGGGACAGGGACCGTTTGGCTACACCTTC
NA,TRBV11-1,TRBJ2-5,NA,CASSPRSSAGETQYF,TGTGCCAGCAGCCCCCGGTCGTCCGCGGGGGAGACCCAGTACTTC
NA,TRBV10-3,TRBJ2-3,NA,CATKGDSSTDTQYF,TGTGCCACAAAAGGCGACTCTAGCACAGATACGCAGTATTTT
TRBD1,TRBV19,TRBJ1-2,NA,CASSPTGDVSGYTF,TGTGCCAGTAGCCCGACAGGGGACGTTAGTGGCTACACCTTC
NA,TRBV13,TRBJ2-7,NA,CASSLASYEQYF,TGTGCCAGCAGCTTAGCGTCCTACGAGCAGTACTTC
NA,TRBV5-1,TRBJ2-3,NA,CASSLEAGVTDTQYF,TGCGCCAGCAGCTTGGAAGCAGGGGTCACAGATACGCAGTATTTT
NA,TRBV2,TRBJ1-4,NA,CASSEFGVEKLFF,TGTGCCAGCAGTGAATTCGGGGTTGAAAAACTGTTTTTT
NA,TRBV7-7,TRBJ2-7,NA,CASSLNRDLEQYF,TGTGCTAGCAGCTTAAACAGGGATCTCGAGCAGTACTTC
TRBD2,TRBV5-1,TRBJ2-1,NA,CASSTGLAGGPNNEQFF,TGCGCCAGCAGCACCGGACTAGCGGGAGGTCCAAACAATGAGCAGTTCTTC
TRBD1,TRBV11-2,TRBJ2-7,NA,CASSLEGQGYEQYF,TGTGCCAGCAGCTTAGAGGGACAGGGCTACGAGCAGTACTTC
TRBD2,TRBV7-9,TRBJ2-3,NA,CASSWTSGRGDTQYF,TGTGCCAGCAGTTGGACTAGCGGGAGGGGTGATACGCAGTATTTT
NA,TRBV15,TRBJ1-5,NA,CATSRVEVSQPQHF,TGTGCCACCAGCAGAGTGGAGGTTTCTCAGCCCCAGCATTTT
NA,TRBV6-1,TRBJ2-6,NA,CASSETRTGANVLTF,TGTGCCAGCAGTGAAACGAGGACTGGGGCCAACGTCCTGACTTTC
TRBD1,TRBV28,TRBJ1-5,many,CASRARDRAYSNQPQHF,TGTGCCAGCAGGGCCCGGGACAGGGCTTATAGCAATCAGCCCCAGCATTTT
NA,TRBV5-1,TRBJ1-1,once,CASRTGHHEAFF,TGCGCCAGCCGTACAGGGCACCATGAAGCTTTCTTT
NA,TRBV7-9,TRBJ1-2,few,CASSLVAVSYGYTF,TGTGCCAGCAGCTTAGTCGCGGTGAGCTATGGCTACACCTTC
NA,TRBV19,TRBJ1-1,few,CASARVATEAFF,TGTGCCAGTGCCAGGGTAGCCACTGAAGCTTTCTTT